The rows below give T cell receptor beta chains drawn from one sample of a study of cytomegalovirus exposure and HLA in healthy donors. The method was immunoSEQ multiplex PCR; TCRdb's version includes in-frame clones alone and lacks a portion of them. Here the sample spans under 200,000 clones, around 80% being singletons. The sample comprised PBMCs. These receptors were collected from a male donor in good health and CMV-seropositive. Each CDR3 is given with its conserved first and last residue. Each record gives: clone size, J gene, D gene, V gene, CDR3 protein, CDR3 DNA. A D gene is named only where the DNA matches it firmly. Clone sizes are given selectively: once, few, many, or a class where the clone is expanded.

clone_size: -
j_call: TRBJ2-7
d_call: TRBD1
v_call: TRBV28
cdr3_aa: CAHGDSEFYEQYF
cdr3_nt: TGTGCGCACGGGGACAGCGAATTCTACGAGCAGTACTTC

clone_size: -
j_call: TRBJ2-7
d_call: TRBD2
v_call: TRBV5-4
cdr3_aa: CASSPIYGTSGGNEQYF
cdr3_nt: TGTGCCAGCAGCCCTATTTACGGGACTAGCGGTGGAAACGAGCAGTACTTC

clone_size: -
j_call: TRBJ1-4
d_call: TRBD1
v_call: TRBV23-1
cdr3_aa: CASPRPHRGPNEKLFF
cdr3_nt: TGCGCCAGCCCCCGCCCCCACAGGGGGCCTAATGAAAAACTGTTTTTT

clone_size: -
j_call: TRBJ2-1
d_call: -
v_call: TRBV7-9
cdr3_aa: CSSSLGSGSSSYNEQFF
cdr3_nt: TGTTCCAGCAGCTTAGGTAGCGGCTCCTCCTCCTACAATGAGCAGTTCTTC

clone_size: few
j_call: TRBJ1-1
d_call: -
v_call: TRBV7-9
cdr3_aa: CASSPLDTEAFF
cdr3_nt: TGTGCCAGCAGCCCGTTAGACACTGAAGCTTTCTTT

clone_size: once
j_call: TRBJ1-5
d_call: TRBD1
v_call: TRBV7-2
cdr3_aa: CASSLVAGGSNQPQHF
cdr3_nt: TGTGCCAGCAGCTTAGTGGCAGGGGGCTCCAATCAGCCCCAGCATTTT

clone_size: -
j_call: TRBJ2-2
d_call: -
v_call: TRBV19
cdr3_aa: CAAGTPYTGELFF
cdr3_nt: TGTGCCGCCGGGACACCTTACACCGGGGAGCTGTTTTTT

clone_size: -
j_call: TRBJ2-1
d_call: -
v_call: TRBV10-3
cdr3_aa: CAISVGGLSSYNEQFF
cdr3_nt: TGTGCCATCAGTGTCGGGGGGCTCAGCTCCTACAATGAGCAGTTCTTC

clone_size: -
j_call: TRBJ2-1
d_call: TRBD2
v_call: TRBV5-1
cdr3_aa: CASSSTSVNEQFF
cdr3_nt: TGCGCCAGCAGCTCGACTAGCGTCAATGAGCAGTTCTTC

clone_size: -
j_call: TRBJ2-5
d_call: TRBD2
v_call: TRBV9
cdr3_aa: CASSAGTSGGHQETQYF
cdr3_nt: TGTGCCAGCAGCGCCGGGACTAGCGGGGGACACCAAGAGACCCAGTACTTC

clone_size: once
j_call: TRBJ2-7
d_call: TRBD2
v_call: TRBV5-6
cdr3_aa: CASSLFLAGGSSYEQYF
cdr3_nt: TGTGCCAGCAGCTTGTTCCTAGCGGGAGGAAGCTCCTACGAGCAGTACTTC

clone_size: few
j_call: TRBJ2-7
d_call: TRBD2
v_call: TRBV9
cdr3_aa: CASSVGAGGLGVYEQYF
cdr3_nt: TGTGCCAGCAGCGTAGGGGCAGGCGGACTAGGGGTCTACGAGCAGTACTTC

clone_size: -
j_call: TRBJ2-1
d_call: -
v_call: TRBV5-1
cdr3_aa: CASSSLGNNEQFF
cdr3_nt: TGCGCCAGCAGCTCACTCGGGAACAATGAGCAGTTCTTC

clone_size: -
j_call: TRBJ2-6
d_call: -
v_call: TRBV28
cdr3_aa: CASSLGAPGANVLTF
cdr3_nt: TGTGCCAGCAGTCTGGGGGCGCCCGGGGCCAACGTCCTGACTTTC

clone_size: -
j_call: TRBJ2-1
d_call: TRBD2
v_call: TRBV5-1
cdr3_aa: CASSLPTTSGRVSYNEQFF
cdr3_nt: TGCGCCAGCAGCTTACCCACGACTAGCGGGAGGGTGTCCTACAATGAGCAGTTCTTC

clone_size: -
j_call: TRBJ2-2
d_call: TRBD2
v_call: TRBV7-7
cdr3_aa: CASRGTSGSTGELFF
cdr3_nt: TGTGCTAGCAGAGGGACTAGCGGGAGCACCGGGGAGCTGTTTTTT

clone_size: -
j_call: TRBJ2-3
d_call: -
v_call: TRBV11-3
cdr3_aa: CASSPQGHTDTQYF
cdr3_nt: TGTGCCAGCAGTCCTCAGGGGCACACAGATACGCAGTATTTT

clone_size: -
j_call: TRBJ2-2
d_call: TRBD2
v_call: TRBV29-1
cdr3_aa: CSAQASGSAGELFF
cdr3_nt: TGCAGCGCCCAAGCTAGCGGGAGTGCCGGGGAGCTGTTTTTT

clone_size: -
j_call: TRBJ2-7
d_call: TRBD1
v_call: TRBV5-4
cdr3_aa: CASSVGQVDYEQYF
cdr3_nt: TGTGCCAGCAGCGTCGGACAGGTGGACTACGAGCAGTACTTC

clone_size: -
j_call: TRBJ2-7
d_call: -
v_call: TRBV9
cdr3_aa: CASSDTGRVGEQYF
cdr3_nt: TGTGCCAGCAGCGACACAGGGAGGGTGGGGGAGCAGTACTTC

clone_size: few
j_call: TRBJ1-1
d_call: -
v_call: TRBV9
cdr3_aa: CASSAGGMNTEAFF
cdr3_nt: TGTGCCAGCAGCGCAGGTGGCATGAACACTGAAGCTTTCTTT

clone_size: -
j_call: TRBJ2-5
d_call: TRBD1
v_call: TRBV6-6
cdr3_aa: CATRQGAQETQYF
cdr3_nt: TGTGCCACCCGACAGGGGGCACAAGAGACCCAGTACTTC

clone_size: -
j_call: TRBJ2-3
d_call: TRBD1
v_call: TRBV5-8
cdr3_aa: CASSWDRAGDTQYF
cdr3_nt: TGTGCCAGCAGCTGGGACAGGGCGGGGGATACGCAGTATTTT

clone_size: -
j_call: TRBJ2-5
d_call: TRBD2
v_call: TRBV9
cdr3_aa: CASSVGLAAAQETQYF
cdr3_nt: TGTGCCAGCAGCGTTGGACTAGCGGCTGCTCAAGAGACCCAGTACTTC

clone_size: -
j_call: TRBJ1-5
d_call: -
v_call: TRBV28
cdr3_aa: CASSLSQRGNQPQHF
cdr3_nt: TGTGCCAGCAGTTTATCTCAACGGGGCAATCAGCCCCAGCATTTT

clone_size: -
j_call: TRBJ1-4
d_call: -
v_call: TRBV2
cdr3_aa: CASSEIGVNEKLFF
cdr3_nt: TGTGCCAGCAGTGAAATTGGAGTTAATGAAAAACTGTTTTTT

clone_size: -
j_call: TRBJ2-1
d_call: -
v_call: TRBV19
cdr3_aa: CASSSRDFPYNEQFF
cdr3_nt: TGTGCCAGTAGTAGCCGGGACTTCCCCTACAATGAGCAGTTCTTC

clone_size: -
j_call: TRBJ2-7
d_call: -
v_call: TRBV27
cdr3_aa: CASSPPPGQYF
cdr3_nt: TGTGCCAGCAGTCCCCCCCCCGGGCAGTACTTC

clone_size: -
j_call: TRBJ2-7
d_call: TRBD2
v_call: TRBV4-2
cdr3_aa: CASSHPGTSGIYEQYF
cdr3_nt: TGTGCCAGCAGCCACCCCGGGACTAGCGGGATATACGAGCAGTACTTC

clone_size: -
j_call: TRBJ1-2
d_call: TRBD1
v_call: TRBV7-2
cdr3_aa: CASRGDSLSRYTF
cdr3_nt: TGTGCCAGCAGAGGGGACAGTCTCTCTCGCTACACCTTC

clone_size: -
j_call: TRBJ2-1
d_call: TRBD2
v_call: TRBV12-5
cdr3_aa: CASGLGLAANEQFF
cdr3_nt: TGTGCTAGTGGTTTAGGGCTAGCGGCCAATGAGCAGTTCTTC